This is a list of T cell receptor beta chains from one sample in a study of T cells after yellow fever vaccination. One entry per CDR3 protein results from TCRdb running MiXCR on the 5' RACE reads. The sample lists some 63,000 distinct CDR3 sequences; 6.5% to 9% were seen once. Source: CD8+ T cells sorted from PBMCs, taken 15 days after the yellow fever booster vaccination. These receptors originate from a man younger than 40 who received the YFV17D yellow fever vaccine. CDR3s include the opening cysteine and the closing phenylalanine or tryptophan. A D gene is named only where the DNA matches it firmly. Size is omitted from some rows. Given values are once, few, many or a class for expanded clones.

TRBV12-1	-	-	TRBJ2-5	TGTGCCATGGGCCAGGGACTAGCGGGAGGGTTAAGTGAGACCCAGTACTTC	CAMGQGLAGGLSETQYF
TRBV21-1	many	-	TRBJ2-1	TGTGCCAGCCACCGGGAGCCCAGGGAGTTCTTC	CASHREPREFF
TRBV6-2/TRBV6-3	many	-	TRBJ2-7	TGTGCCAGCAGATCACTAATCCTTAAAGACGAGCAGTACTTC	CASRSLILKDEQYF
TRBV5-6	-	-	TRBJ2-7	TGTGCCAGCACCGGAGGACAGAACTCCTACGAGCAGTACTTC	CASTGGQNSYEQYF
TRBV6-2/TRBV6-3	many	-	TRBJ2-2	TGTGCCAGCAGTTACGACGGGACGGGCACCGGGGAGCTGTTTTTT	CASSYDGTGTGELFF
TRBV3-1	many	-	TRBJ2-2	TGTGCCAGCAGCCAAGAATCCGTGAACACCGGGGAGCTGTTTTTT	CASSQESVNTGELFF
TRBV29-1	many	-	TRBJ2-5	TGCAGCGTTGGTAGGGATACAGAGACCCAGTACTTC	CSVGRDTETQYF
TRBV12-3/TRBV12-4	many	-	TRBJ1-1	TGTGCCAGCAGCACGACAGGTAACACTGAAGCTTTCTTT	CASSTTGNTEAFF
TRBV12-5	many	-	TRBJ2-1	TGTGCTAGCGAGGGAGCGAGGTACAATGAGCAGTTCTTC	CASEGARYNEQFF
TRBV9	many	TRBD2	TRBJ2-5	TGTGCCAGCAGCGTAGCTACGGGGGGGGAGACCCAGTACTTC	CASSVATGGETQYF
TRBV7-9	many	-	TRBJ2-1	TGTGCCAGCAGCTTGGGTCGGGAGCGTCTGGATGAGCAGTTCTTC	CASSLGRERLDEQFF
TRBV12-3/TRBV12-4	many	TRBD1	TRBJ2-1	TGTGCCAGCACTAGAGGGACAGGGCCGGGATCCTACAATGAGCAGTTCTTC	CASTRGTGPGSYNEQFF
TRBV7-2	many	-	TRBJ1-1	TGTGCCAGCAGCCCCTCAGTCGTAGGCCCTGAAGCTTTCTTT	CASSPSVVGPEAFF
TRBV5-6	few	TRBD2	TRBJ2-7	TGTGCCAGCAGCTTGGGCCTGACTAGCGGGAGCCTAGTCCACGAGCAGTACTTC	CASSLGLTSGSLVHEQYF
TRBV30	many	TRBD2	TRBJ2-3	TGTGCCTGGAGTCCGGGAGGCTCAGATACGCAGTATTTT	CAWSPGGSDTQYF
TRBV7-8	many	-	TRBJ2-1	TGTGCCAGCAGCTTTGGGCTACTGGGGGATGAGCAGTTCTTC	CASSFGLLGDEQFF
TRBV6-1	many	TRBD1	TRBJ2-5	TGTGCCAGCGCCGGGACAGGGTATACCTTTAAAGAGACCCAGTACTTC	CASAGTGYTFKETQYF
TRBV5-1	many	-	TRBJ1-1	TGCGCCAGCAGCCGTAAGCAGACGTTCGACACTGAAGCTTTCTTT	CASSRKQTFDTEAFF
TRBV15	few	-	TRBJ1-5	TGTGCCACCAGCATGTACAGCAATCAGCCCCAGCATTTT	CATSMYSNQPQHF